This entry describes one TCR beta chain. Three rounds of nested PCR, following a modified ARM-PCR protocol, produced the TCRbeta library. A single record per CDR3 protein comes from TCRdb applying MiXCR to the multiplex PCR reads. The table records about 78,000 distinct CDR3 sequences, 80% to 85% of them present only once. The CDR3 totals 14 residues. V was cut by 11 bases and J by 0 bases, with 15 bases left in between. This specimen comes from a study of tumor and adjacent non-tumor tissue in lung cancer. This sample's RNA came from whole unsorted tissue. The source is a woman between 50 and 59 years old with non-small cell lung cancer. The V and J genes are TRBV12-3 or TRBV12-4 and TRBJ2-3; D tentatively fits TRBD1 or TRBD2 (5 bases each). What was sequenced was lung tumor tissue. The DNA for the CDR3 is TGTGCCTGCGGTGCCGGGGCAAGCACAGATACGCAGTATTTT. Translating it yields CACGAGASTDTQYF.